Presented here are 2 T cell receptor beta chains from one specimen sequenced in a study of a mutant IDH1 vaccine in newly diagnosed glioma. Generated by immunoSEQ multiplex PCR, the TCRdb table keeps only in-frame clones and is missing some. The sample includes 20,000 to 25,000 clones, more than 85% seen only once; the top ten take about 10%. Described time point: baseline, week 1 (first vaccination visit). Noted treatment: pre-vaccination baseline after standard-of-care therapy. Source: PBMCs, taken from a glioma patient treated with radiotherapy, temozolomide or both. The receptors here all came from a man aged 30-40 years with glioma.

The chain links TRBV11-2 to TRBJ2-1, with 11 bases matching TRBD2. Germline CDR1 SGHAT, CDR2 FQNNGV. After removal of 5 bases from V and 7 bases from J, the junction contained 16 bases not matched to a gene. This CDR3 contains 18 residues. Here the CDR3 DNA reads TGTGCCAGCAGCCTCCAATCCGGGACTAGCGGTCGGGGGAATGAGCAGTTCTTC. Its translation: CASSLQSGTSGRGNEQFF. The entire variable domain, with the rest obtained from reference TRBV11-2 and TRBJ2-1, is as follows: EAGVAQSPRYKIIEKRQSVAFWCNPISGHATLYWYQQILGQGPKLLIQFQNNGVVDDSQLPKDRFSAERLKGVDSTLKIQPAKLEDSAVYLCASSLQSGTSGRGNEQFFGPGTRLTVL.

The chain's CDR3 is CASSPPLRIRARDRDQETQYF. The DNA for the CDR3 is TGTGCCAGCAGCCCCCCTCTGAGAATCCGCGCCCGGGACAGGGACCAAGAGACCCAGTACTTC. This chain joins TRBV21-1 and TRBJ2-5; the table's D gene call, TRBD1, was not cross checked with the DNA. TRBV21-1 is a pseudogene. The CDR3 is 21 amino acids.